This T cell receptor (beta chain) was captured by sequencing in a study of T-cell reconstitution after alpha-beta-depleted transplantation in children. Study results and caveats: Certain patients had high TCRbeta diversity at day 60, and it came from recipient T cells and thymic progenitors that survived. T cells produced anew were the main source of T-cell counts and diversity one year after transplant. Expanded clones from the graft, numbering several hundred, reportedly supplied alpha-beta T cells about two months after transplant.

The table lists this clonotype with many counts. Its antigen is not identified. TCRbeta library preparation incorporated unique molecular identifiers. TCRdb passed the PCR reads through MiXCR, listing each CDR3 protein once. The sample holds 200,000 to 250,000 distinct CDR3 sequences, 11% seen once. The CDR3 extends over 15 amino acids. Per germline, CDR1 MNHEY and CDR2 SVGEGT. The V gene lost 6 bases and the J gene lost 9 bases, with 21 bases spanning the gap. The sequence was collected from a child younger than two with acute myeloid leukemia, due to receive a stem cell transplant. Sequencing used PBMCs, obtained before TCRalphabeta/CD19-depleted stem cell transplant. V usage is TRBV6-2 or TRBV6-3 and J usage is TRBJ2-1; TRBD2 is a possible D gene (6 bases). The CDR3 DNA sequence: TGTGCCAGCAGGACATGGACAAGCCTCGGGGGTGAGCAGTTCTTC. Translated, it gives CASRTWTSLGGEQFF.